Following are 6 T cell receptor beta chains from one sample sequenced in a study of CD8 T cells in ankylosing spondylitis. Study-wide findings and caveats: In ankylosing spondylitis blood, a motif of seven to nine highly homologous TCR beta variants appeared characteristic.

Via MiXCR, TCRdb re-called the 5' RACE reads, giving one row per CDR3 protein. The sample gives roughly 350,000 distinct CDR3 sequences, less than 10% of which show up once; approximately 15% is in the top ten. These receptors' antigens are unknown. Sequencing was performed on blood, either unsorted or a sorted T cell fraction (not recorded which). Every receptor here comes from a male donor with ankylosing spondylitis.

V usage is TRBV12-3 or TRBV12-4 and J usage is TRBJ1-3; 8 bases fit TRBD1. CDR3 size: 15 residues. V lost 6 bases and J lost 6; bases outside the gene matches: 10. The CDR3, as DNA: TGTGCCAGCAGGATACTCAGGGGGCCGGTAAACACCATATATTTT. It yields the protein CASRILRGPVNTIYF.

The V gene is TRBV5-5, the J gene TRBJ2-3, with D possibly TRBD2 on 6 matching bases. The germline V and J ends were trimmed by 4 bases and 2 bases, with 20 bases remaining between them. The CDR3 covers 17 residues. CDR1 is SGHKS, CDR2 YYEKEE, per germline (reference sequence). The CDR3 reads CASSPTTGGLHTDTQYF. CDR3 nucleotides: TGTGCCAGCAGCCCCACCACAGGAGGACTACACACAGATACGCAGTATTTT. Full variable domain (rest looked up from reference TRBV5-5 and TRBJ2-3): DAGVTQSPTHLIKTRGQQVTLRCSPISGHKSVSWYQQVLGQGPQFIFQYYEKEERGRGNFPDRFSARQFPNYSSELNVNALLLGDSALYLCASSPTTGGLHTDTQYFGPGTRLTVL.

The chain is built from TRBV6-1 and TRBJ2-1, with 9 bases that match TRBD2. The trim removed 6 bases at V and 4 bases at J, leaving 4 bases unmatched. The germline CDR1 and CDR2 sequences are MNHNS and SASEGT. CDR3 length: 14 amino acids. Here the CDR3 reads CASRRLAVYNEQFF. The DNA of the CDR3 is TGTGCCAGCAGACGACTAGCGGTTTACAATGAGCAGTTCTTC.

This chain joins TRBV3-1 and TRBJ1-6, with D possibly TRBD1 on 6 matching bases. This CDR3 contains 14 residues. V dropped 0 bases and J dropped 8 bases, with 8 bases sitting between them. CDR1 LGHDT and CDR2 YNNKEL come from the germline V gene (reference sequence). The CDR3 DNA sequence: TGTGCCAGCAGCCAAGACCCAGGGGATTCACCCCTCCACTTT. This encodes CASSQDPGDSPLHF.

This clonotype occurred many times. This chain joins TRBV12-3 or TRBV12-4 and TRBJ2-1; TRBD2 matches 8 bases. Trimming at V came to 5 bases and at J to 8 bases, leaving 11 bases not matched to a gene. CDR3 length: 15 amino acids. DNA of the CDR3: TGTGCCAGCAGTATTAGCGGGACCGGGACGTATGAGCAGTTCTTC. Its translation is CASSISGTGTYEQFF.

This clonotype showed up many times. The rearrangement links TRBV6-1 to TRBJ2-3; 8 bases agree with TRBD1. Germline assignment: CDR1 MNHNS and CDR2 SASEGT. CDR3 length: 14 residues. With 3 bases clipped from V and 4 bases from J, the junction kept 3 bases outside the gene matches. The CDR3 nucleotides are TGTGCCAGCAGTGATGCAGGGGGCGCAGATACGCAGTATTTT. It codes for CASSDAGGADTQYF.